This T cell receptor (beta chain) was identified in a study of blood T cell repertoires in COVID-19. The wider study: COVID-19 samples collected from the United States, Italy and Spain covered acute and convalescent phases. From T cells, B-cell-depleted T cells, or PBMCs came the material, which was cDNA or gDNA.

Original processing methods: Amplifying reference gene primers gave estimates of nucleated cell counts. Some clones are missing from TCRdb's copy, which holds only in-frame ones; the method was immunoSEQ multiplex PCR. V and J calls and clone size are those listed in that table; D and trimming were worked out from the DNA. The sample shows 150,000 to 170,000 clones, 76% of them seen only once. J was trimmed by 4 bases and V by 3 bases; bases with no gene match: 5. The CDR3 extends over 13 amino acids. Looked up from germline, CDR1 is DFQATT and CDR2 is SNEGSKA (reference sequence). The chain uses TRBV20-1 and TRBJ2-7; 8 nucleotides align to TRBD2. The receptor comes from an elderly woman with acute or convalescent COVID-19. The sequencing input was peripheral blood. The CDR3 DNA is TGCAGTGCTAGTTTGAGCGGGAGATACGAGCAGTACTTC. Protein product: CSASLSGRYEQYF.